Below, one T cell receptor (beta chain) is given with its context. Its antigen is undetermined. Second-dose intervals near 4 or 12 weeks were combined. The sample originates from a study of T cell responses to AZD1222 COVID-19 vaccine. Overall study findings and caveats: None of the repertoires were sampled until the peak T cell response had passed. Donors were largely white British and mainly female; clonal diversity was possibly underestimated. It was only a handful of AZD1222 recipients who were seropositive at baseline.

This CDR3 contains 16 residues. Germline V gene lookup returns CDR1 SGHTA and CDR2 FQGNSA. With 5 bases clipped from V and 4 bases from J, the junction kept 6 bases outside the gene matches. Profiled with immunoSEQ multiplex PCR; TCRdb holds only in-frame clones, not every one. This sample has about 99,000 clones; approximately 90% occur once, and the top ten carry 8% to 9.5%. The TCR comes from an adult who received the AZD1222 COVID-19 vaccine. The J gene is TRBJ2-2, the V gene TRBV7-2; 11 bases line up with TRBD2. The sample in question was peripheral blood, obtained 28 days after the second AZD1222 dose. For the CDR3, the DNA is TGTGCCAGCAGCGCCCCGGGACTAGCGGCCACCGGGGAGCTGTTTTTT. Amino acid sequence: CASSAPGLAATGELFF.